This T cell receptor (beta chain) originates from a study of T-cell memory formation after mild COVID-19. CDR1 is SGHTA, CDR2 FQGNSA, per germline. The CDR3 contains 14 residues. The junction had 2 bases not matched to a gene; V was cut back by 0 bases and J by 7 bases. This clonotype was observed at least ten times. Its antigen is as yet unknown. Study-wide points: A second wave expanding day 15 to 37 was CD4+-biased; contracting clones were balanced.

5'RACE, which relied on constant-segment primers, yielded TCR alpha and TCR beta cDNA libraries carrying sample barcodes and UMIs. TCRdb recomputed calls from the 5' RACE reads with MiXCR, one row per CDR3 protein. The sample yields fewer than 300,000 distinct CDR3 sequences, roughly 18% seen once. Sequencing used PBMCs or a T cell subset sorted from them (not recorded which). The chain combines TRBV7-2 with TRBJ2-3; 9 bases map to TRBD2. This receptor was identified in a man aged 18 to 30 who had mild COVID-19 (a few samples of this study predate the infection). Cell type and time point are not known. This chain's CDR3 is CASSLATSGYTQYF. The CDR3 DNA follows: TGTGCCAGCAGCTTAGCGACTAGCGGCTATACGCAGTATTTT. Drawing the rest from reference TRBV7-2 and TRBJ2-3, the complete variable domain is GAGVSQSPSNKVTEKGKDVELRCDPISGHTALYWYRQSLGQGLEFLIYFQGNSAPDKSGLPSDRFSAERTGGSVSTLTIQRTQQEDSAVYLCASSLATSGYTQYFGPGTRLTVL.